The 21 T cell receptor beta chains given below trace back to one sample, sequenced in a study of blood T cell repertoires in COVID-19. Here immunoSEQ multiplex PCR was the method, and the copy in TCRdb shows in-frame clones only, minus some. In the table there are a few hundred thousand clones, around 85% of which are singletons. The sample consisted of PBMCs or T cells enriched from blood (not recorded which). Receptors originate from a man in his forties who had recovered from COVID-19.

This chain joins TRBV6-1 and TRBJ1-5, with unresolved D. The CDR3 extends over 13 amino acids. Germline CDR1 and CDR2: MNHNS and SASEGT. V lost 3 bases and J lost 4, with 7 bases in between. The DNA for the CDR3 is TGTGCCAGCAGTGAGACTTTTAATCAGCCCCAGCATTTT. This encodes CASSETFNQPQHF.

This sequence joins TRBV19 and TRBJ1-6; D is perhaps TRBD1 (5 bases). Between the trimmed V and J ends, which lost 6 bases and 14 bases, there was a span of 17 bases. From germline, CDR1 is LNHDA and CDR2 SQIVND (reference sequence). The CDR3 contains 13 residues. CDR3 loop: CASSDTDPGTLHF. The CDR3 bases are TGTGCCAGTAGCGACACCGACCCAGGGACCCTCCACTTT.

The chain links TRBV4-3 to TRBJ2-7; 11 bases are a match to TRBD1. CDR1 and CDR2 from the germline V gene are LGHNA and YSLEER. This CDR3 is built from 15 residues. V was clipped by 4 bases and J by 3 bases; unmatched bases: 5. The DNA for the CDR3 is TGCGCCAGCAGCCTTGGACAGGGGGCAATCTACGAGCAGTACTTC. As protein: CASSLGQGAIYEQYF.

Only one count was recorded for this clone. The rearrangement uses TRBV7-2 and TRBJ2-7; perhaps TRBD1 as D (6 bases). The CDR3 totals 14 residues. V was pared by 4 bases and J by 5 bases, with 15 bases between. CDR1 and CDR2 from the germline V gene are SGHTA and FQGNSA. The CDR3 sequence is CASSSYTGNDEQYF. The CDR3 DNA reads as TGTGCCAGCAGCTCCTACACAGGGAACGACGAGCAGTACTTC. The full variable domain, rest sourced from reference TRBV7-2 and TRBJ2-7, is GAGVSQSPSNKVTEKGKDVELRCDPISGHTALYWYRQSLGQGLEFLIYFQGNSAPDKSGLPSDRFSAERTGGSVSTLTIQRTQQEDSAVYLCASSSYTGNDEQYFGPGTRLTVT.

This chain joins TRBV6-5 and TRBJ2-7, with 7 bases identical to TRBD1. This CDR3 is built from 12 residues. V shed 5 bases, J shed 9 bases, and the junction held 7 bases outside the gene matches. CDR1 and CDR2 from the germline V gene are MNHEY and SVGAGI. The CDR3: CASSRTGSGQYF. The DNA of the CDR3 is TGTGCCAGCAGTAGGACAGGAAGCGGGCAGTACTTC.

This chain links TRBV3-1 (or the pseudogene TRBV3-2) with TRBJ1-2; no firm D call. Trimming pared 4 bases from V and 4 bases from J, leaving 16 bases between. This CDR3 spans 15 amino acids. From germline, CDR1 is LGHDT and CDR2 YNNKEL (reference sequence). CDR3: CASSPRGGVSYGYTF. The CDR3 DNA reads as TGTGCCAGCAGCCCACGCGGCGGGGTCTCCTATGGCTACACCTTC.

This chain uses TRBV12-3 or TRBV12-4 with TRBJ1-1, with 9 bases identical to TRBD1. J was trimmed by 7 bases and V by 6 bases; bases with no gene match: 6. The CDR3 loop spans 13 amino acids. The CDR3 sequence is CASSPDRGIEAFF. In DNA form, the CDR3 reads TGTGCCAGCAGCCCAGACAGGGGGATTGAAGCTTTCTTT.

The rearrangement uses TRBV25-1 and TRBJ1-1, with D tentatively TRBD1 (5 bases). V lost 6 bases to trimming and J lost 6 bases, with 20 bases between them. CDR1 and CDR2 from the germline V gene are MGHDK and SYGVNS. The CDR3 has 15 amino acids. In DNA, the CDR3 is TGTGCCAGCAGCCCTCCAGGGAGGACTGGACCTGAAGCTTTCTTT. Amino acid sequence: CASSPPGRTGPEAFF.

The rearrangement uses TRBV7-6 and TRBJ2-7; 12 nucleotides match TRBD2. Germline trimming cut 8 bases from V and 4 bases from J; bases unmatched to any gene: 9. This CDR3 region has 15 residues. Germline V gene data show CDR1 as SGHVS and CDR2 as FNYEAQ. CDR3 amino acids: CASQPLAGGAYEQYF. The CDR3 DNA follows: TGTGCCAGCCAACCGCTAGCGGGAGGGGCGTACGAGCAGTACTTC.

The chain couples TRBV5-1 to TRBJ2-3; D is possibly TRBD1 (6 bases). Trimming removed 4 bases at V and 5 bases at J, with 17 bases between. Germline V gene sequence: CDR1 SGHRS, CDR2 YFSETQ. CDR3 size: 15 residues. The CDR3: CASSDTGTQGDTQYF. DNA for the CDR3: TGCGCCAGCAGCGACACAGGGACGCAGGGAGATACGCAGTATTTT.

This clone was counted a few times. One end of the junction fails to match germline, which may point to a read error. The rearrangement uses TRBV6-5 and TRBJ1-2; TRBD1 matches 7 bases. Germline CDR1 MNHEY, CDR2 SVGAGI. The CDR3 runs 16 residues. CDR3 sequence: CASSYSLQGWYYGYTF. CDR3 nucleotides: TGTGCCAGCAGTTACTCGCTACAGGGGTGGTACTACGGCTACACCTTC.

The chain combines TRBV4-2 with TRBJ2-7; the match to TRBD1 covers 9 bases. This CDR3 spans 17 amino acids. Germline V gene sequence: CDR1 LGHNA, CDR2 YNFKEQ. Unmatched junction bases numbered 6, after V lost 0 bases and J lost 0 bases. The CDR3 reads CASSQDLRGQGSYEQYF. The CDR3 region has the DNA TGTGCCAGCAGCCAAGATCTTAGGGGACAGGGCTCCTACGAGCAGTACTTC.

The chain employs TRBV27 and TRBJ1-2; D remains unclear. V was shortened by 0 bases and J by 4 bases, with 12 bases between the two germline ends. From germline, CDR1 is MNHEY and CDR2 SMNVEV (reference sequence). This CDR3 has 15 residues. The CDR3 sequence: CASSLSSHKSYGYTF. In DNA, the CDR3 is TGTGCCAGCAGTTTATCGTCTCACAAAAGCTATGGCTACACCTTC.

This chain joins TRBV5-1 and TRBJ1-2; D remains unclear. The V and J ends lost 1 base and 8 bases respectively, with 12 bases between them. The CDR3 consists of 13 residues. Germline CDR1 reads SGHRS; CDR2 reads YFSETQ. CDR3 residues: CASSLFGSEGYTF. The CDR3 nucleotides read TGCGCCAGCAGCTTGTTCGGTTCCGAGGGCTACACCTTC.

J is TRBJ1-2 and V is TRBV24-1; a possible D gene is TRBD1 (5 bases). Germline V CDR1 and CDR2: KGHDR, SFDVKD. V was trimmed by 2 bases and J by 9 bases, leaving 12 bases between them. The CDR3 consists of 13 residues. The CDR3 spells CATSDSQGLRYTF. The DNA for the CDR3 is TGTGCCACCAGTGATTCCCAGGGTTTGCGCTACACCTTC.

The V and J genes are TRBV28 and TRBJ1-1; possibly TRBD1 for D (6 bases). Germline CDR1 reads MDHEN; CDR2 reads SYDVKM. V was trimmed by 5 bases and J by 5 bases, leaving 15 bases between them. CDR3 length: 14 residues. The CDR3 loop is CASSQDRRMTEAFF. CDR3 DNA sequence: TGTGCCAGCAGTCAGGACAGACGGATGACTGAAGCTTTCTTT. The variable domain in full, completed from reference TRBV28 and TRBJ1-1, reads DVKVTQSSRYLVKRTGEKVFLECVQDMDHENMFWYRQDPGLGLRLIYFSYDVKMKEKGDIPEGYSVSREKKERFSLILESASTNQTSMYLCASSQDRRMTEAFFGQGTRLTVV.

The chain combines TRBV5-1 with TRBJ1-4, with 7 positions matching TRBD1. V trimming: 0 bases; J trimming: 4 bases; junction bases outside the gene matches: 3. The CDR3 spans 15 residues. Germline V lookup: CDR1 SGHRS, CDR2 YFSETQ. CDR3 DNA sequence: TGCGCCAGCAGCTTGGGACAGGGCTATAATGAAAAACTGTTTTTT. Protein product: CASSLGQGYNEKLFF. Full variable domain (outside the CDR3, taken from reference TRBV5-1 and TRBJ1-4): KAGVTQTPRYLIKTRGQQVTLSCSPISGHRSVSWYQQTPGQGLQFLFEYFSETQRNKGNFPGRFSGRQFSNSRSEMNVSTLELGDSALYLCASSLGQGYNEKLFFGSGTQLSVL.

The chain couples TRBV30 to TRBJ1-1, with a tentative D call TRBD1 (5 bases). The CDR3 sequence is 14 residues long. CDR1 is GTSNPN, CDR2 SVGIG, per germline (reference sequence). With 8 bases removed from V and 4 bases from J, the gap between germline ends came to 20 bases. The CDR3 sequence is CAGKWGGVGTEAFF. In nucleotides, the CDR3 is TGTGCCGGAAAATGGGGCGGGGTTGGCACTGAAGCTTTCTTT.

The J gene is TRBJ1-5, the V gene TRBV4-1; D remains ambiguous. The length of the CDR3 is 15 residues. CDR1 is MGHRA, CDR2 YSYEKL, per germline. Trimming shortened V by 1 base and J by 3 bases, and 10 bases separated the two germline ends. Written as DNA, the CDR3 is TGCGCCAGCAGCCAAGTCTGGCAAATCAATCAGCCCCAGCATTTT. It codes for CASSQVWQINQPQHF.

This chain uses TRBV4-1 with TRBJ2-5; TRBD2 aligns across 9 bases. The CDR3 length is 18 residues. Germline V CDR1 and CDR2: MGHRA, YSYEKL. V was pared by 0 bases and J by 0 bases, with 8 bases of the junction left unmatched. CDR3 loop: CASSQEGRSGGYQETQYF. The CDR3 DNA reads TGCGCCAGCAGCCAAGAAGGTCGCAGCGGGGGGTACCAAGAGACCCAGTACTTC.

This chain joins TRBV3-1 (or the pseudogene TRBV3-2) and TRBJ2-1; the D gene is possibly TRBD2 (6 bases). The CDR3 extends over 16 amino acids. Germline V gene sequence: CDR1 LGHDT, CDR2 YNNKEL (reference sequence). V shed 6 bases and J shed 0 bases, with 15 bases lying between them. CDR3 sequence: CASSPLAVTSYNEQFF. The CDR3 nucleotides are TGTGCCAGCAGTCCCTTAGCGGTTACCTCCTACAATGAGCAGTTCTTC.